A selection of T cell receptor beta chains follows, all from one sample in a study of siplizumab effects on memory and regulatory T cells. Assay used: immunoSEQ multiplex PCR; TCRdb lists only in-frame clones, some missing. The sample has 85,000 to 130,000 clones, about 91% seen once. Sequencing used CD4+ T cells sorted from blood. Receptor source: a human donor in good health. Some clones in this sample may be carry-over from other donors' samples. Both conserved end residues are part of each CDR3. The order of the fields is CDR3 DNA, CDR3 protein, D gene, clone size, V gene, J gene, CDR3 length. A D gene is named only where the DNA matches it firmly. Some rows have no size entry. The others give once, few or many, or a class for an expanded clone.

TGCGCCAGCAGCTTGGATACCTTCCTAGCGGGAGGGCGGGATACGCAGTATTTT	CASSLDTFLAGGRDTQYF	TRBD2	NA	TRBV5-1	TRBJ2-3	18
TGTGCCAGTAGCCGGGACAGGGAATTCGGGGAGCTGTTTTTT	CASSRDREFGELFF	TRBD1	NA	TRBV19	TRBJ2-2	14
TGCAGTGCGGACCACCAAGAGACCCAGTACTTC	CSADHQETQYF	NA	NA	TRBV20-1	TRBJ2-5	11
TGTGCCAGCAGCTTGGCCCTACGGCCCCAGCATTTT	CASSLALRPQHF	NA	NA	TRBV5-6	TRBJ1-5	12
TGTGCCAGCAGTTTAGGGGACCGTACCGGGGGCTACACCTTC	CASSLGDRTGGYTF	NA	NA	TRBV28	TRBJ1-2	14
TGTGCCAGCAGCTTACAGTTGCCGGGAGGCTTAGATACGCAGTATTTT	CASSLQLPGGLDTQYF	TRBD2	NA	TRBV7-9	TRBJ2-3	16
TGTGCCAGCAGCTTGGCGGGTGGCTACACCTTC	CASSLAGGYTF	NA	few	TRBV7-9	TRBJ1-2	11
TGCAGCGTTGTACGTGGTACGAACACTGAAGCTTTCTTT	CSVVRGTNTEAFF	NA	NA	TRBV29-1	TRBJ1-1	13
TGTGCCAGTAGTAAGACCTCCGGGGTGGCAGCGCATGAGCAGTTCTTC	CASSKTSGVAAHEQFF	NA	NA	TRBV19	TRBJ2-1	16
TGTGCCAGCAGCTTAACCGGGGGTCAAAACACCGGGGAGCTGTTTTTT	CASSLTGGQNTGELFF	NA	NA	TRBV7-3	TRBJ2-2	16
TGTGCCAGCAGTGCTCTTAATGAAAAACTGTTTTTT	CASSALNEKLFF	NA	NA	TRBV2	TRBJ1-4	12
TGTGCCAGCAGCCCCCCCGAGGGAGGGAACAATGAGCAGTTCTTC	CASSPPEGGNNEQFF	TRBD2	NA	TRBV7-8	TRBJ2-1	15
TGTGCCAGCAGTGAATTTAGGACTAGCGGGAGGCCCGGTGGCACAGATACGCAGTATTTT	CASSEFRTSGRPGGTDTQYF	TRBD2	NA	TRBV2	TRBJ2-3	20
TGTGCCAGCTCACCACCGGCAGGCTCTGGAGAAAAACTGTTTTTT	CASSPPAGSGEKLFF	NA	once	TRBV18	TRBJ1-4	15
TGTGCCAGCAAAGGTGGACAGAGCGAGCAGTTCTTC	CASKGGQSEQFF	NA	NA	TRBV2	TRBJ2-1	12
TGCAGCGTTTCGACTAGCGGGAGCAATGAGCAGTTCTTC	CSVSTSGSNEQFF	TRBD2	NA	TRBV29-1	TRBJ2-1	13
TGCGCCAGCAGCTTGGGGCCGGGAAGTCAAAACATTCAGTACTTC	CASSLGPGSQNIQYF	NA	NA	TRBV5-1	TRBJ2-4	15
TGTGCCAGTAGTTTCCGGCGGGGGGCCTCAAACACTGAAGCTTTCTTT	CASSFRRGASNTEAFF	NA	NA	TRBV19	TRBJ1-1	16
TGTGCCAGCAGCTTAGAAGGGGGGGCCTACAATGAGCAGTTCTTC	CASSLEGGAYNEQFF	NA	NA	TRBV7-9	TRBJ2-1	15
TGTGCCAGCAGCTTGGGACTAGCTTTTGATGAGCAGTTCTTC	CASSLGLAFDEQFF	TRBD2	NA	TRBV5-4	TRBJ2-1	14
TGTGCCAGCAGTTTACGGACAGACATCTACGAGCAGTACTTC	CASSLRTDIYEQYF	NA	NA	TRBV28	TRBJ2-7	14
TGTGCCAGCAGCCAACGACAGGGGGCAAACGAGCAGTACTTC	CASSQRQGANEQYF	TRBD1	NA	TRBV2	TRBJ2-7	14
TGCAGCGTCCAAGACGGTCCGCACGAGCAGTACTTC	CSVQDGPHEQYF	NA	NA	TRBV29-1	TRBJ2-7	12
TGTGCCAGCAGCTTAGTTCGTTACAGAAATTACGAGCAGTACTTC	CASSLVRYRNYEQYF	NA	NA	TRBV7-2	TRBJ2-7	15
TGCAGCGTTGAACAGACAATGAACACTGAAGCTTTCTTT	CSVEQTMNTEAFF	NA	NA	TRBV29-1	TRBJ1-1	13
TGTGCCAGCAGCTTGGACAGGGCCTCCTACAATGAGCAGTTCTTC	CASSLDRASYNEQFF	NA	NA	TRBV5-6	TRBJ2-1	15
TGTGCCAGCAGGGGCGACCAGATTACCACCTTC	CASRGDQITTF	NA	NA	TRBV6-5	TRBJ1-2	11
TGTGCCAGCAGCCAACTAGCGGGTGGGGTGGATACGCAGTATTTT	CASSQLAGGVDTQYF	TRBD2	NA	TRBV27	TRBJ2-3	15
TGCAGCGCCCCCCCGGGGGCGAGCTCCTACAATGAGCAGTTCTTC	CSAPPGASSYNEQFF	NA	NA	TRBV29-1	TRBJ2-1	15
TGTGCCAGTGCCCTCGGGGGGGTCTCCTACAATGAGCAGTTCTTC	CASALGGVSYNEQFF	TRBD2	NA	TRBV19	TRBJ2-1	15
TGTGCCAGCAGCCCCCAGATGTGGACCGGGGAGCTGTTTTTT	CASSPQMWTGELFF	NA	NA	TRBV7-9	TRBJ2-2	14
TGTGCCAGTAGTATAACTAGCGGGAGATACTACGAGCAGTACTTC	CASSITSGRYYEQYF	TRBD2	NA	TRBV19	TRBJ2-7	15
TGTGCCAGCAGTTCCCAGGGAGGATTGACTGAAGCTTTCTTT	CASSSQGGLTEAFF	NA	NA	TRBV6-5	TRBJ1-1	14
TGTGCCAGCAGCCAGCTTAGCGGGAGCCTGGAGACCCAGTACTTC	CASSQLSGSLETQYF	TRBD2	NA	TRBV7-9	TRBJ2-5	15
TGTGCCAGCAGCGTAGATCTGGCAGGGAGGGCTGGAAACACCATATATTTT	CASSVDLAGRAGNTIYF	NA	NA	TRBV9	TRBJ1-3	17
TGCGCCAGCATGACGGGACACAACACCGGGGAGCTGTTTTTT	CASMTGHNTGELFF	NA	NA	TRBV5-1	TRBJ2-2	14
TGTGCCAGCAGTTTAGTAAGGGGATACGAGCAGTACTTC	CASSLVRGYEQYF	NA	NA	TRBV28	TRBJ2-7	13
TGTGCCAGCAGCTTTAGTAGCCACCAGTTCTTC	CASSFSSHQFF	NA	NA	TRBV14	TRBJ2-1	11
TGTGCCAGCTCCCCACCTCTCGCCAGCAACAATGAGCAGTTCTTC	CASSPPLASNNEQFF	NA	NA	TRBV18	TRBJ2-1	15
TGTGCCAGTAGTATCTCGGGCAGTTCGATTGAAAAACTGTTTTTT	CASSISGSSIEKLFF	NA	NA	TRBV19	TRBJ1-4	15